This T cell receptor beta chain emerged from a study of T-cell reconstitution after alpha-beta-depleted transplantation in children. Overall study results and limits: The origin of alpha-beta T cells about two months after transplant was reportedly several hundred expanded graft clones. Once a year had passed after transplant, T-cell counts and diversity came mostly from newly produced T cells.

Germline CDR1 and CDR2: SGHNT and YYREEE (reference sequence). V lost 4 bases, J lost 4 bases, and 14 bases lay in between. The CDR3 length is 15 residues. TCRbeta library construction was performed incorporating unique molecular identifiers. TCRdb redid the calling of the PCR reads with MiXCR, one entry per CDR3 protein. The sample lists fewer than 550,000 distinct CDR3 sequences, 15% to 20% seen once, with 25% to 30% in the top ten. A remark on this clonotype: The antigen remains unidentified.

This TCR was recovered from a boy under three years old who had a stem cell transplant for Wiskott-Aldrich syndrome, so the T cells may come from the graft donor. Sequences were derived from PBMCs, mostly from graft donor cells, sampled 360 days after TCRalphabeta/CD19-depleted stem cell transplant. This sequence joins TRBV5-4 and TRBJ2-2, with D unresolved. The CDR3 bases are TGTGCCAGCAGCCCGAGATGGGCGAGCACCGGGGAGCTGTTTTTT. Amino acids: CASSPRWASTGELFF.